This note documents a single TCR beta chain sequence. What antigen it recognizes has not been identified. Base qualities are not recorded, but no much larger clone differs from it by a single base. This sample was taken from a study of blood T cells in healthy people across ages (dated by TCRdb to about 2015). Regarding the complete study: In model experiments, roughly one uniquely barcoded TCR beta cDNA molecule per two T cells was captured by template switching. To avoid experimental bias, donors of different ages were randomly spread across the sequencing lanes. To track age-related changes in TCR beta repertoire diversity, the study relied on deep sequencing normalized with unique cDNA molecular identifiers. The study analyzed two additional independent replicas of 1 million unique cDNA reads from the same blood draw for two donors, one aged 18 to 30 and one aged 80 or older. The donors were divided into four age groups: young (average around 16 years), middle-aged (roughly 42), aged (approximately 62) and long-lived (about 79).

Systemically healthy Caucasian individuals from Russia, 35 to 40 in total and aged about 6 to 95 years, were included as donors. Around 10 milliliters of peripheral blood were collected from each donor into EDTA-treated Vacutainer tubes. Ficoll-Paque density-gradient centrifugation was used to isolate PBMCs, with at least 7 million obtained per sample. Total RNA was extracted from PBMCs with Trizol reagent, with at least 5.5 micrograms obtained per sample. The percentages of naive CD45RAhigh/CD27high T cells were determined by flow cytometry on a PBMC aliquot from every donor. Measured from the cysteine to the phenylalanine, the CDR3 is 11 residues long. CDR3 DNA is the only sequence kept; it has 33 bases, read in frame from the first base. CDR1 and CDR2 were assigned from the germline V gene (reference sequence) as LGHDT and YNNKEL. The trim is 0 bases for V and 7 bases for J, with a gap of 3 bases between the germline ends.

Receptor amplification or capture employed 5' RACE. These reads were obtained on an Illumina HiSeq 2500. A second PCR of roughly 7 to 11 cycles was performed with a sample-barcoded 5' primer and a J-beta primer mix. A unique molecular identifier was introduced onto each TCR beta cDNA molecule by a template-switch 5' adaptor carrying 12 random nucleotides. Each sample yielded at least 3 million CDR3-containing paired-end reads. All of the RNA was converted into first-strand cDNA using the Mint cDNA synthesis kit, with a TRBC-specific oligonucleotide serving as the primer. Following uracil-DNA glycosylase treatment, all cDNA underwent a first 18-cycle PCR with the universal primers M1SS and BC2_uni_R. Per the authors' processing: Normalization of each sample was performed by random selection of 1 million high-quality reads, each carrying a distinct molecular identifier. Instead of being binned into consensus sequences, reads that shared molecular identifiers were thrown out. MiTCR, with a Q25 quality threshold and the strictest error-elimination algorithm, was used for CDR3 identification, clonotype clustering and error correction. A nonparametric unseen species model using Euler transformation provided a lower-bound estimate of total TCR beta diversity. Through fastp at Q25 and MiXCR, TCRdb rebuilt clones from the public reads, retaining in-frame beta chains. A single entry per CDR3 protein holds the most common genes and DNA from its merged rows. The V and J calls reflect TCRdb's pipeline rather than the authors' work. The sample has 950,000 to 1,200,000 distinct CDR3 sequences on record, more than 30% of them singletons. The top ten clones comprise roughly 13% of the sample.

What the work shows at the level of the full study, not this receptor alone: A strong correlation was found between observed TCR beta diversity and the percentage of naive T cells measured by flow cytometry. Compared with the aged group, the long-lived group had more naive CD4+ T cells, fewer expanded clones and increased TCR diversity, suggesting age selection. Because the CMV infection status of the donors was unknown, age-related changes in expanded clonotypes may potentially have been confounded. As age increased, observed TCR beta diversity per million T cells dropped in a roughly linear way, and a significant reduction was already evident by age about 40. Bulk unsorted PBMC profiling prevented conclusive comparison of naive and antigen-experienced compartments. Estimates of total diversity based on one million sequenced T cells were regarded as lower bounds and as underestimates.

This TCR derives from a man between 18 and 35 years old in good health. The sequenced material came from blood. The V and J genes are TRBV3-1 and TRBJ1-1, with the D segment identity uncertain. The sequenced DNA: TGTGCCAGCAGCCAAGAAGGTGAAGCTTTCTTT. This gives the protein CASSQEGEAFF.